The present TCR beta chain was sequenced within a study of beta chain features in type 1 diabetes. Study information: The study examined roughly 110,000,000 sorted cells across all samples.

All of the isolated RNA was reverse transcribed, so expressed TCRB transcripts were sequenced. Reads from naive, central memory and regulatory T cell samples averaged about 3.9 million. This table comes from immunoSEQ multiplex PCR, and its TCRdb copy is limited to in-frame clones, with some not included. The sample includes about 220,000 clones, approximately 10% of them seen just once. After removal of 2 bases from V and 1 base from J, the junction contained 11 bases not matched to a gene. The CDR3 consists of 18 residues. Germline loops: CDR1 SQVTM, CDR2 ANQGSEA. Sequencing was done on a sample of central memory CD4+ T cells from blood. This chain uses TRBV29-1 with TRBJ2-2, with 9 bases identical to TRBD2. This sequence originates from a man younger than 35 in good health. CDR3 amino acids: CSVESGLGAGGNTGELFF. The CDR3 bases are TGCAGCGTTGAAAGTGGACTGGGAGCGGGAGGGAACACCGGGGAGCTGTTTTTT.